The 4 T cell receptor beta chains below were found in one sample sequenced in a study of identifying expanded T cells in peripheral blood. Generated by immunoSEQ multiplex PCR, the TCRdb table keeps only in-frame clones and is missing some. This sample has fewer than 60,000 clones, with 82% found just once. What was sequenced was blood. The receptors here all came from a person between 18 and 70 years old in good health.

This clone occurred a few times. V usage is TRBV7-8 and J usage is TRBJ1-1; D is perhaps TRBD1 (5 bases). Per the germline V gene, CDR1 is SGHVS and CDR2 is FQNEAQ. Trimming removed 2 bases from V and 4 bases from J, with 8 bases in between. The CDR3 has 13 amino acids. Here the CDR3 reads CASSLRGRTEAFF. DNA for the CDR3: TGTGCCAGCAGCTTAAGGGGACGCACTGAAGCTTTCTTT.

V and J are TRBV7-2 and TRBJ2-1; 10 bases are a match to TRBD2. The CDR3 totals 16 residues. Germline CDR1 is SGHTA and CDR2 is FQGNSA. The V gene end was trimmed by 5 bases and the J gene end by 4 bases; junction bases not matched to a gene: 8. CDR3 in DNA: TGTGCCAGCAGCGGGAGAGCGGGAGGGCAGTACAATGAGCAGTTCTTC. It encodes CASSGRAGGQYNEQFF.

This chain links TRBV25-1 with TRBJ2-1; 9 nucleotides line up with TRBD2. The junction had 10 bases not matched to a gene; V was cut back by 7 bases and J by 6 bases. The CDR3 spans 15 residues. CDR1 and CDR2 (germline): MGHDK, SYGVNS. The CDR3 here is CASKAGGPQVNEQFF. Written as DNA, the CDR3 is TGTGCCAGCAAAGCGGGGGGTCCCCAGGTCAATGAGCAGTTCTTC.

This clone was detected once. The V and J genes are TRBV5-8 and TRBJ2-6; D remains unclear. CDR3 length: 16 residues. V was trimmed by 0 bases and J by 2 bases, leaving 9 bases between them. Germline lookup yields CDR1 SGHTS and CDR2 YDEGEE. Here the CDR3 DNA reads TGTGCCAGCAGCTTGGTGTCCGTGCCTGGGGCCAACGTCCTGACTTTC. Translation gives CASSLVSVPGANVLTF.